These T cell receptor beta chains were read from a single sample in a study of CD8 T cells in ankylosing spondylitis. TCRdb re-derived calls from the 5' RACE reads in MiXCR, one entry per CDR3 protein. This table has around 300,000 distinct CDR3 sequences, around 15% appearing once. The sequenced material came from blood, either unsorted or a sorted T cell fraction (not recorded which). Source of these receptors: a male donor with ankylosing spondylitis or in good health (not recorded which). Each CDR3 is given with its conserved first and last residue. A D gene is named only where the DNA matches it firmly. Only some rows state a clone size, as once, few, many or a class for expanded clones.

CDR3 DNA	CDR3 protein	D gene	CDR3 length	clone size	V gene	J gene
TGTGCCACCGGGGGCGCGGACGCTGAAGCTTTCTTT	CATGGADAEAFF	.	12	few	TRBV10-3	TRBJ1-1
TGCAGTGCTAGATTAATGGCCCTCACAGATACGCAGTATTTT	CSARLMALTDTQYF	.	14	few	TRBV20-1	TRBJ2-3
TGCAGTGTCGGTAGGACAGTCTACGAGCAGTACTTC	CSVGRTVYEQYF	.	12	.	TRBV20-1	TRBJ2-7
TGTGCCAGCAGTTACCCGACTAGCGGCCTCAGGCGCGAGCAGTACTTC	CASSYPTSGLRREQYF	TRBD2	16	few	TRBV6-2/TRBV6-3	TRBJ2-7
TGTGCCAGCAGTGAAACGGGGGGCCCCTCCCGCTATGGCTACACCTTC	CASSETGGPSRYGYTF	.	16	.	TRBV25-1	TRBJ1-2
TGCGCCAGCAGCCAAGGGTTGCGGGGAGGGACAGATACGCAGTATTTT	CASSQGLRGGTDTQYF	TRBD2	16	few	TRBV4-1	TRBJ2-3
TGCGCCAGCAGTAGCCAGGGAGGCACCAATGAAAAACTGTTTTTT	CASSSQGGTNEKLFF	.	15	few	TRBV10-1	TRBJ1-4
TGTGCCAGCAGACCGGGACAGGGAGACACCATATATTTT	CASRPGQGDTIYF	TRBD1	13	.	TRBV6-6	TRBJ1-3
TGTGCTAGTGCCACCTACTACGAGCAGTACTTC	CASATYYEQYF	.	11	many	TRBV12-5	TRBJ2-7
TGTGCCAGCAGCCCTCGATGGAGTGGCTATGGCTACACCTTC	CASSPRWSGYGYTF	.	14	few	TRBV3-1	TRBJ1-2